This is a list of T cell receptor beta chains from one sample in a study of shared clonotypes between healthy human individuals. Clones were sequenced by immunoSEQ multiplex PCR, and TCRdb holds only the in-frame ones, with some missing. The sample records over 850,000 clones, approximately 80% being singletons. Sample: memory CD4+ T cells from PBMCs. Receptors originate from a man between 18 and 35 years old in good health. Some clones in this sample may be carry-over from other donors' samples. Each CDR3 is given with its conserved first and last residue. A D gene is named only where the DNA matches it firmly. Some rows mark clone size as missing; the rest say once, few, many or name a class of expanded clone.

cdr3_nt: TGTGCCACCAGCAGTCTCCCTCCCCGGACAGGGTATCATGGGCCCCAGCATTTT
cdr3_aa: CATSSLPPRTGYHGPQHF
v_call: TRBV15
clone_size: few
d_call: TRBD1
j_call: TRBJ1-5

cdr3_nt: TGTGCCAGCAGCTCGACCCGGGACTACTATGGCTACACCTTC
cdr3_aa: CASSSTRDYYGYTF
v_call: TRBV7-9
clone_size: few
d_call: -
j_call: TRBJ1-2

cdr3_nt: TGTGCCAGCAGCCGGGACAGGGGCTACGAGCAGTACTTC
cdr3_aa: CASSRDRGYEQYF
v_call: TRBV6-4
clone_size: once
d_call: TRBD1
j_call: TRBJ2-7

cdr3_nt: TGCAGCGTCACCAGGGGTAGCGGGCGGTACAATGAGCAGTTCTTC
cdr3_aa: CSVTRGSGRYNEQFF
v_call: TRBV29-1
clone_size: -
d_call: -
j_call: TRBJ2-1

cdr3_nt: TGTGCCAGCAGTTACACTAGGGGGCCTTACGAGCAGTACTTC
cdr3_aa: CASSYTRGPYEQYF
v_call: TRBV6-5
clone_size: -
d_call: TRBD1
j_call: TRBJ2-7

cdr3_nt: TGTGCCAGCAGCACCGGACTGACCTCTGGAAACACCATATATTTT
cdr3_aa: CASSTGLTSGNTIYF
v_call: TRBV27
clone_size: -
d_call: -
j_call: TRBJ1-3

cdr3_nt: TGCGCCAGCAGCCGAAAATCTATAGCGGGAGGCCACGAGCAGTACTTC
cdr3_aa: CASSRKSIAGGHEQYF
v_call: TRBV4-1
clone_size: few
d_call: TRBD2
j_call: TRBJ2-7

cdr3_nt: TGTGCCAGCAGCTTAGGCCTCGGACAGGCAGATACGCAGTATTTT
cdr3_aa: CASSLGLGQADTQYF
v_call: TRBV11-2
clone_size: -
d_call: TRBD1
j_call: TRBJ2-3

cdr3_nt: TGTGCCAGCACCACTCAGGGGGGGGATACGCAGTATTTT
cdr3_aa: CASTTQGGDTQYF
v_call: TRBV6-6
clone_size: -
d_call: -
j_call: TRBJ2-3

cdr3_nt: TGTGTCAGAAGCGAGGGGACAGGGCCGAAAACCTTC
cdr3_aa: CVRSEGTGPKTF
v_call: TRBV7-5
clone_size: -
d_call: -
j_call: TRBJ1-2

cdr3_nt: TGTGCCAGCAGCCCCGTGGGGGGAGGGGAGCAGTTCTTC
cdr3_aa: CASSPVGGGEQFF
v_call: TRBV7-8
clone_size: -
d_call: TRBD2
j_call: TRBJ2-1

cdr3_nt: TGTGCCAGCAGCTTAGAGGGAGGGGACAGGTTTTGGCAGTACTTC
cdr3_aa: CASSLEGGDRFWQYF
v_call: TRBV7-2
clone_size: -
d_call: -
j_call: TRBJ2-7

cdr3_nt: TGTGCCAGTAGTCTCCCTCGACAGGGCTATTCGGAGACCCAGTACTTC
cdr3_aa: CASSLPRQGYSETQYF
v_call: TRBV19
clone_size: -
d_call: TRBD1
j_call: TRBJ2-5

cdr3_nt: TGTGCCAGCAGCCCCAGCCCTTTGGATGAGCAGTTCTTC
cdr3_aa: CASSPSPLDEQFF
v_call: TRBV7-3
clone_size: few
d_call: -
j_call: TRBJ2-1

cdr3_nt: TGCGCCAGCACCACAGGGGTATCGTACACTGAAGCTTTCTTT
cdr3_aa: CASTTGVSYTEAFF
v_call: TRBV5-1
clone_size: -
d_call: TRBD1
j_call: TRBJ1-1

cdr3_nt: TGCGCCAGCAGCTTGGAATCCAGCTCCTACGAGCAGTACTTC
cdr3_aa: CASSLESSSYEQYF
v_call: TRBV5-1
clone_size: -
d_call: -
j_call: TRBJ2-7

cdr3_nt: TGTGCCAGCAGTTACCCGGCTAGCGTGGTCCACGAGCAGTACTTC
cdr3_aa: CASSYPASVVHEQYF
v_call: TRBV6-6
clone_size: -
d_call: -
j_call: TRBJ2-7

cdr3_nt: TGTGCCAGCAGTGAGCCAGGACTTAACACTGAAGCTTTCTTT
cdr3_aa: CASSEPGLNTEAFF
v_call: TRBV6-1
clone_size: -
d_call: -
j_call: TRBJ1-1

cdr3_nt: TGCGCCAGCAGCCAACTCCGAGGCGACAGATATGAGCAGTACTTC
cdr3_aa: CASSQLRGDRYEQYF
v_call: TRBV5-1
clone_size: -
d_call: -
j_call: TRBJ2-7

cdr3_nt: TGTGCCAGCAGGAGGGGACTGACTAACACTGAAGCTTTCTTT
cdr3_aa: CASRRGLTNTEAFF
v_call: TRBV6-1
clone_size: -
d_call: -
j_call: TRBJ1-1

cdr3_nt: TGTGCCAGCGGATGGGACCGTAGCACAGATACGCAGTATTTT
cdr3_aa: CASGWDRSTDTQYF
v_call: TRBV6-6
clone_size: -
d_call: -
j_call: TRBJ2-3

cdr3_nt: TGTGCCAGCAGCTTACGGCGGGCAGGGACTGAAGCTTTCTTT
cdr3_aa: CASSLRRAGTEAFF
v_call: TRBV7-3
clone_size: few
d_call: -
j_call: TRBJ1-1

cdr3_nt: TGCGCCAGCAGTGAGGAATTGGATTCACCCCTCCACTTT
cdr3_aa: CASSEELDSPLHF
v_call: TRBV10-1
clone_size: -
d_call: -
j_call: TRBJ1-6

cdr3_nt: TGTGCCAGTAGTCAGTACCAAGAGACCCAGTACTTC
cdr3_aa: CASSQYQETQYF
v_call: TRBV19
clone_size: -
d_call: -
j_call: TRBJ2-5

cdr3_nt: TGTGCCAGCTCACGGATGAAGACTAGCGGGAGTTCCTACGAGCAGTACTTC
cdr3_aa: CASSRMKTSGSSYEQYF
v_call: TRBV18
clone_size: -
d_call: TRBD2
j_call: TRBJ2-7

cdr3_nt: TGTGCCAGCAGACGTACCGCGGGTTTCGACGAGCAGTACTTC
cdr3_aa: CASRRTAGFDEQYF
v_call: TRBV6-5
clone_size: few
d_call: -
j_call: TRBJ2-7

cdr3_nt: TGTGCCAGCAGGAAGACAGACTATAGCAATCAGCCCCAGCATTTT
cdr3_aa: CASRKTDYSNQPQHF
v_call: TRBV2
clone_size: -
d_call: -
j_call: TRBJ1-5

cdr3_nt: TGTGCCAGCAGAGCACCCGGGACGAGCTCCTACGAGCAGTACTTC
cdr3_aa: CASRAPGTSSYEQYF
v_call: TRBV27
clone_size: -
d_call: -
j_call: TRBJ2-7

cdr3_nt: TGCAGCGGGGGACAGGGGAATTCCTACGAGCAGTACTTC
cdr3_aa: CSGGQGNSYEQYF
v_call: TRBV29-1
clone_size: -
d_call: TRBD1
j_call: TRBJ2-7

cdr3_nt: TGTGCCGGCGGACAGGGGGCCCATAATGGATATGGCTACACCTTC
cdr3_aa: CAGGQGAHNGYGYTF
v_call: TRBV30
clone_size: many
d_call: TRBD1
j_call: TRBJ1-2

cdr3_nt: TGTGCCAGCAGCTTAGCCCCGGGCAGCCAGCCCCAGCATTTT
cdr3_aa: CASSLAPGSQPQHF
v_call: TRBV7-2
clone_size: -
d_call: -
j_call: TRBJ1-5

cdr3_nt: TGTGCCAGCAGCCAAATGGGCAGGCCCGAAGAGACCCAGTACTTC
cdr3_aa: CASSQMGRPEETQYF
v_call: TRBV11-2
clone_size: -
d_call: -
j_call: TRBJ2-5

cdr3_nt: TGTGCCAGCAGCCTCCCGCGAACCGGCATTCAGTACTTC
cdr3_aa: CASSLPRTGIQYF
v_call: TRBV5-4
clone_size: -
d_call: -
j_call: TRBJ2-4

cdr3_nt: TGTGCCAGCAGACATCCCTCTGGACGGGACACTGAAGCTTTCTTT
cdr3_aa: CASRHPSGRDTEAFF
v_call: TRBV28
clone_size: -
d_call: -
j_call: TRBJ1-1

cdr3_nt: TGTGCCTGGACCCCACTTGGGGGTTTGAATGAAAAACTGTTTTTT
cdr3_aa: CAWTPLGGLNEKLFF
v_call: TRBV30
clone_size: -
d_call: -
j_call: TRBJ1-4

cdr3_nt: TGCGCCAGCAGCAGGGACAGGGGGTCCTACGAGCAGTACTTC
cdr3_aa: CASSRDRGSYEQYF
v_call: TRBV5-1
clone_size: once
d_call: TRBD1
j_call: TRBJ2-7

cdr3_nt: TGTGCCAGCAGAGAACCGGGAGCTGGGTACGAGCAGTACTTC
cdr3_aa: CASREPGAGYEQYF
v_call: TRBV28
clone_size: -
d_call: -
j_call: TRBJ2-7

cdr3_nt: TGTGCCAGTAACCACCGGTGGGGGCAGACCCAGTACTTC
cdr3_aa: CASNHRWGQTQYF
v_call: TRBV19
clone_size: -
d_call: -
j_call: TRBJ2-5

cdr3_nt: TGTGCCAGCAGCTTAGTAGCCGGCGAGCAGTACTTC
cdr3_aa: CASSLVAGEQYF
v_call: TRBV11-2
clone_size: -
d_call: -
j_call: TRBJ2-7

cdr3_nt: TGCGCCAGCAGCCCGACGTACGGGATTTACAATGAGCAGTTCTTC
cdr3_aa: CASSPTYGIYNEQFF
v_call: TRBV5-1
clone_size: once
d_call: -
j_call: TRBJ2-1

cdr3_nt: TGTGCCCGGAGTGTACAGCAAAACTATGGCTACACCTTC
cdr3_aa: CARSVQQNYGYTF
v_call: TRBV30
clone_size: -
d_call: -
j_call: TRBJ1-2

cdr3_nt: TGTGCCAGCAGCCTCCGGGCTAGCGGACCCAACGAGCAGTACTTC
cdr3_aa: CASSLRASGPNEQYF
v_call: TRBV5-4
clone_size: -
d_call: TRBD2
j_call: TRBJ2-7

cdr3_nt: TGTGCCAGCACCCTGTTTCCGGGGAATCAGCCCCAGCATTTT
cdr3_aa: CASTLFPGNQPQHF
v_call: TRBV6-1
clone_size: -
d_call: -
j_call: TRBJ1-5

cdr3_nt: TGTGCCAGCAGTGAAGGACTAGCGGGGTACAATGAGCAGTTCTTC
cdr3_aa: CASSEGLAGYNEQFF
v_call: TRBV2
clone_size: many
d_call: TRBD2
j_call: TRBJ2-1

cdr3_nt: TGCGCCAGCAGCTTGGGTCGCGTGGGGTTTGCAGATACGCAGTATTTT
cdr3_aa: CASSLGRVGFADTQYF
v_call: TRBV5-1
clone_size: once
d_call: -
j_call: TRBJ2-3

cdr3_nt: TGTGCCAGCAGCTCCATCGTGGGTTTCGGGGAGCTGTTTTTT
cdr3_aa: CASSSIVGFGELFF
v_call: TRBV11-3
clone_size: -
d_call: -
j_call: TRBJ2-2

cdr3_nt: TGTGCCAGTAGTATGTACGGGTACAACACTGAAGCTTTCTTT
cdr3_aa: CASSMYGYNTEAFF
v_call: TRBV19
clone_size: -
d_call: -
j_call: TRBJ1-1

cdr3_nt: TGTGCCAGTAGTCGCGGACTAGCGGGAGGATACACAGATACGCAGTATTTT
cdr3_aa: CASSRGLAGGYTDTQYF
v_call: TRBV19
clone_size: -
d_call: TRBD2
j_call: TRBJ2-3

cdr3_nt: TGTGCCAGCAGCTTAGATTTTTACAATGAGCAGTTCTTC
cdr3_aa: CASSLDFYNEQFF
v_call: TRBV11-3
clone_size: -
d_call: -
j_call: TRBJ2-1

cdr3_nt: TGCGCCAGCGGGGAAACGAGCTCCTACGAGCAGTACTTC
cdr3_aa: CASGETSSYEQYF
v_call: TRBV4-1
clone_size: -
d_call: -
j_call: TRBJ2-7

cdr3_nt: TGTGCCAGCAGTTTGGGCGCGGCGAAGAGCTCCTACGAGCAGTACTTC
cdr3_aa: CASSLGAAKSSYEQYF
v_call: TRBV28
clone_size: -
d_call: -
j_call: TRBJ2-7

cdr3_nt: TGTGCCAGCAGTTTCCGGGACAGGGGATACACAGATACGCAGTATTTT
cdr3_aa: CASSFRDRGYTDTQYF
v_call: TRBV27
clone_size: -
d_call: TRBD1
j_call: TRBJ2-3

cdr3_nt: TGTGCCAGCAGTAACAGACTAGCGGGAGGGCGGGATACGCAGTATTTT
cdr3_aa: CASSNRLAGGRDTQYF
v_call: TRBV28
clone_size: -
d_call: TRBD2
j_call: TRBJ2-3

cdr3_nt: TGTGCCAGCAGCTTGAGTCCGGCGGGGCAGACCTACGAGCAGTACTTC
cdr3_aa: CASSLSPAGQTYEQYF
v_call: TRBV5-6
clone_size: many
d_call: -
j_call: TRBJ2-7

cdr3_nt: TGCGCCAGCAGCTTGGTGGCGGGAGGCGGTAACAATGAGCAGTTCTTC
cdr3_aa: CASSLVAGGGNNEQFF
v_call: TRBV5-1
clone_size: -
d_call: TRBD2
j_call: TRBJ2-1

cdr3_nt: TGTGCCAGCAGTTACTCGGGAAGGGGGTCCTACGAGCAGTACTTC
cdr3_aa: CASSYSGRGSYEQYF
v_call: TRBV6-5
clone_size: -
d_call: -
j_call: TRBJ2-7

cdr3_nt: TGTGCCAGCAGCTTTCCAGGGACAGAGCAGTTCTTC
cdr3_aa: CASSFPGTEQFF
v_call: TRBV7-2
clone_size: -
d_call: -
j_call: TRBJ2-1